The clone carrying this TCR beta chain was picked up a small number of times. TCRdb ran MiXCR on the 5' RACE reads and lists one entry per CDR3 protein. This sample has 150,000 to 200,000 distinct CDR3 sequences, with about a tenth found just once. The data were taken from a study of T cells after yellow fever vaccination. Specimen: CD8+ T cells sorted from PBMCs, collected 45 days after the yellow fever booster vaccination. The TCR sequence derives from a young man who received the YFV17D yellow fever vaccine.

CDR3 in amino acids: CSVEDRGEEDTQYF. CDR3 bases: TGCAGCGTTGAAGATCGGGGGGAGGAAGATACGCAGTATTTT. The chain uses TRBV29-1 and TRBJ2-3; 7 bases match TRBD2. With V trimmed by 0 bases and J by 5 bases, 5 bases remained unmatched. CDR1 SQVTM and CDR2 ANQGSEA come from the germline V gene. CDR3 size: 14 residues.